This T cell receptor beta chain comes out of a study of cytomegalovirus exposure and HLA in healthy donors. With respect to this clone: Its antigen is currently unknown.

Per germline, CDR1 GTSNPN and CDR2 SVGIG (reference sequence). CDR3 size: 15 residues. J gave up 0 bases and V 4 bases, and 4 bases lay outside the gene matches. Primers for the PCR totalled 60 Vbeta and 13 Jbeta. Produced via immunoSEQ multiplex PCR; TCRdb's table is partial and in-frame only. This table holds 170,000 or so clones, 80% to 85% found once. Whole-study results and caveats: When analyzed later, the rates of TCR association showed variation by HLA locus, with DRB1 the most and HLA-C the fewest. Presence/absence analyses assumed roughly uniform sequencing depth across donors.

The clonotype originates from a man aged 50-60 years in good health and CMV-seronegative. The sample taken for sequencing was PBMCs. The gene calls are TRBV30 and TRBJ2-4, with 9 bases identical to TRBD1. DNA for the CDR3: TGTGCCTGGATCGACAGGGGGATAGCCAAAAACATTCAGTACTTC. It yields the protein CAWIDRGIAKNIQYF.